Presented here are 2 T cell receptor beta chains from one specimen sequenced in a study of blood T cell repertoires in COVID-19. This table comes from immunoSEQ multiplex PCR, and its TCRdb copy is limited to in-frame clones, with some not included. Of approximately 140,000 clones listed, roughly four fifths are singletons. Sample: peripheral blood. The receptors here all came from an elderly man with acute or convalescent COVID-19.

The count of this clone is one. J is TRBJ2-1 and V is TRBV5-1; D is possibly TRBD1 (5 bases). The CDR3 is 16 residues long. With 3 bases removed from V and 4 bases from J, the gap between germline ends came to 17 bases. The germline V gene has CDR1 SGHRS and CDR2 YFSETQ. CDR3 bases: TGCGCCAGCAGCTACACCCAGTCCAGGGTTTACAATGAGCAGTTCTTC. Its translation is CASSYTQSRVYNEQFF.

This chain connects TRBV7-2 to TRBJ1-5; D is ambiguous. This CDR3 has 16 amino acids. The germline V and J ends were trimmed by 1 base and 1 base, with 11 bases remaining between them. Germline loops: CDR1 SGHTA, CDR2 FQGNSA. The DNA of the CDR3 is TGTGCCAGCAGCTTAGGGGCAGCCCAAAGCAATCAGCCCCAGCATTTT. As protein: CASSLGAAQSNQPQHF.